These 4 T cell receptor beta chains originate from one sample sequenced in a study of neurological immune-mediated disorders. Each CDR3 protein is one row after TCRdb ran MiXCR on the 5' RACE reads. The sample has some 66,000 distinct CDR3 sequences, less than 5.5% seen once. Sequenced input: PBMCs. Receptor source: a young man with multiple sclerosis.

This clonotype showed up many times. The rearrangement uses TRBV6-6 and TRBJ2-5; no definite D call. Germline V gene data show CDR1 as MNHNY and CDR2 as SVGAGI (reference sequence). The CDR3 spans 15 residues. V lost 5 bases and J lost 3, with 16 bases in between. In DNA form, the CDR3 reads TGTGCCAGCAGTCCTCTCCGGCTGGGTAAAGAGACCCAGTACTTC. Its protein is CASSPLRLGKETQYF.

This clonotype showed up many times. The chain recombines TRBV5-8 with TRBJ1-2, with 9 nucleotides matching TRBD1. Trimming took 1 base from V and 4 from J; bases not matched to a gene: 5. This CDR3 is built from 15 residues. Germline V gene lookup returns CDR1 SGHTS and CDR2 YDEGEE. CDR3 loop: CASSLIGTGTYGYTF. CDR3 bases: TGTGCCAGCAGCTTGATTGGGACAGGGACCTATGGCTACACCTTC.

This clonotype has a count of ten or more. V and J are TRBV7-2 and TRBJ2-7, with no clear D. The CDR3 spans 14 residues. V was clipped by 1 base and J by 2 bases, with 9 bases between them. In germline, CDR1 is SGHTA, CDR2 FQGNSA. DNA for the CDR3: TGTGCCAGCAGCTTAGGCAGGAATACCTACGAGCAGTACGTC. Translated, it gives CASSLGRNTYEQYV.

This clonotype showed up many times. CDR3 bases: TGCGCCAGCAGCCCAATTAGCGGGAGGCAGTTCTTC. This sequence encodes CASSPISGRQFF. The rearrangement joins TRBV4-1 to TRBJ2-1; 9 positions match TRBD2. CDR1 and CDR2 from the germline V gene are MGHRA and YSYEKL. Germline trimming cut 4 bases from V and 12 bases from J; bases unmatched to any gene: 4. The CDR3 runs to 12 residues.